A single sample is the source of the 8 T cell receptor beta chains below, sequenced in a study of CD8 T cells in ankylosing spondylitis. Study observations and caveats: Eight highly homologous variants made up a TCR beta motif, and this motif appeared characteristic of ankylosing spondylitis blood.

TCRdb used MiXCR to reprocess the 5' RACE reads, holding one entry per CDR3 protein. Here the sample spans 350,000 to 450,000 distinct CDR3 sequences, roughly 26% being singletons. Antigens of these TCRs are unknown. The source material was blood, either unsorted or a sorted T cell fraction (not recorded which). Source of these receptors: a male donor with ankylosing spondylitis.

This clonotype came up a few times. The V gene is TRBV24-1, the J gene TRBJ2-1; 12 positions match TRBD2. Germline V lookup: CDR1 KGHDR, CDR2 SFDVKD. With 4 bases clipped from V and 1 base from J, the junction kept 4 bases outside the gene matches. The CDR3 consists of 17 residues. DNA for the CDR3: TGTGCCACCAGTGACGCTGGGACTAGCGGGTCCTACAATGAGCAGTTCTTC. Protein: CATSDAGTSGSYNEQFF.

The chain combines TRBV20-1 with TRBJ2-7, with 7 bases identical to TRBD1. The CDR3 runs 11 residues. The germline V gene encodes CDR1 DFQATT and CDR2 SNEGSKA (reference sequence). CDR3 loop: CSVTGSYEQYF. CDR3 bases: TGCAGCGTGACAGGGTCCTACGAGCAGTACTTC.

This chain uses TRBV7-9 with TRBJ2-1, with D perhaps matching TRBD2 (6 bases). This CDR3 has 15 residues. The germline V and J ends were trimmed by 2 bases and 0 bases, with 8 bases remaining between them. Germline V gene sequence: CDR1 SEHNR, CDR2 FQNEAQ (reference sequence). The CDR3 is CASSLHGSSYNEQFF. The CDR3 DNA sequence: TGTGCCAGCAGCTTACACGGGAGCTCCTACAATGAGCAGTTCTTC. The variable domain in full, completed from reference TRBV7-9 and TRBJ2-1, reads DTGVSQNPRHKITKRGQNVTFRCDPISEHNRLYWYRQTLGQGPEFLTYFQNEAQLEKSRLLSDRFSAERPKGSFSTLEIQRTEQGDSAMYLCASSLHGSSYNEQFFGPGTRLTVL.

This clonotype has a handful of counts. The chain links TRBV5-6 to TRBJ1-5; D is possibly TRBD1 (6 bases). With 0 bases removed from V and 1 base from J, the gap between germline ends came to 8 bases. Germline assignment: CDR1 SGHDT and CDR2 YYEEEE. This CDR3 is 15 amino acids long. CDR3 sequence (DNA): TGTGCCAGCAGCTTGGCAGGGGTGAGCAATCAGCCCCAGCATTTT. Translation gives CASSLAGVSNQPQHF.

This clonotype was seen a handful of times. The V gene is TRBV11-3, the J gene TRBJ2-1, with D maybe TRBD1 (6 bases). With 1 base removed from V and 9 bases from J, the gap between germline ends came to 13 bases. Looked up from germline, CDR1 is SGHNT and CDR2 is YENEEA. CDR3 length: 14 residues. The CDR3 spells CASSLVSGDAEQFF. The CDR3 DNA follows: TGTGCCAGCAGCTTAGTTTCAGGGGATGCTGAGCAGTTCTTC. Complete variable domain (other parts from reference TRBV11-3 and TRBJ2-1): EAGVVQSPRYKIIEKKQPVAFWCNPISGHNTLYWYLQNLGQGPELLIRYENEEAVDDSQLPKDRFSAERLKGVDSTLKIQPAELGDSAVYLCASSLVSGDAEQFFGPGTRLTVL.

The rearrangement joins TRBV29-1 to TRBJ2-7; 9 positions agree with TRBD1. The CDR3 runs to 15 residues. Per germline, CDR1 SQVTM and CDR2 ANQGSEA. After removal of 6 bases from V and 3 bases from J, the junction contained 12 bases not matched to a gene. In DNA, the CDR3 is TGCAGCGTGGCTGGACAGGGGCGCCGCATCTACGAGCAGTACTTC. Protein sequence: CSVAGQGRRIYEQYF.

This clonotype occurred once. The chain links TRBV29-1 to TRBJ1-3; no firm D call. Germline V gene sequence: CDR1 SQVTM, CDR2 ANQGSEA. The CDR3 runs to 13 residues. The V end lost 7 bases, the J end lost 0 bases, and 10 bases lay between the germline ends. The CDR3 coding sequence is TGCAGCGCCCAGACTAACTCTGGAAACACCATATATTTT. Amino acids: CSAQTNSGNTIYF.

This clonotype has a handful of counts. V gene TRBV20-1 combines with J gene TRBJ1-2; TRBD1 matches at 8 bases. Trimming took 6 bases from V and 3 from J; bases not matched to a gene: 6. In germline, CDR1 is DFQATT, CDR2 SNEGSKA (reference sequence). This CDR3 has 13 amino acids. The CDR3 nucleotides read TGCAGTGCCCCCGGACAGGGTTACTATGGCTACACCTTC. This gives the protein CSAPGQGYYGYTF.